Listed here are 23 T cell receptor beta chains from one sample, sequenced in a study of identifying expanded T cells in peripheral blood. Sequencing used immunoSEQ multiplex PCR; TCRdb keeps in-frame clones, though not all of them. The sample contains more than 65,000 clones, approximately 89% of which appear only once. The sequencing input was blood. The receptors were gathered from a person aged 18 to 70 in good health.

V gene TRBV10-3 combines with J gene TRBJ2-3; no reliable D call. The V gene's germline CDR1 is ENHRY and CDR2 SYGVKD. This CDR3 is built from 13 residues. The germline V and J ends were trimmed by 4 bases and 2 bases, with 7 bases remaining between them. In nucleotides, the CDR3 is TGTGCCATCAGTGCTGATACCACAGATACGCAGTATTTT. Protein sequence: CAISADTTDTQYF.

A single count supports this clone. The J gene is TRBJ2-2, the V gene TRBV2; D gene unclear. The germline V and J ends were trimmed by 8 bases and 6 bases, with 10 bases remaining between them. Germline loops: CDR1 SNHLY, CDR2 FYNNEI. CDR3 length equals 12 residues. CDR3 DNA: TGTGCCAGCGAAGAGAGGTCCGGGGAGCTGTTTTTT. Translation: CASEERSGELFF.

The CDR3 is CASRTGTGPGELFF. The CDR3, as DNA: TGTGCCAGCAGGACCGGGACAGGGCCCGGGGAGCTGTTTTTT. This chain connects TRBV27 to TRBJ2-2; TRBD1 agrees at 9 bases. Germline-derived CDR1 and CDR2 are MNHEY and SMNVEV (reference sequence). This CDR3 region has 14 residues. Trimming removed 6 bases from V and 6 bases from J; junction bases left unmatched: 5.

CDR3: CASSLRAESYEQYF. The DNA of the CDR3 is TGTGCCAGCAGTTTGAGAGCTGAATCCTACGAGCAGTACTTC. The V call is TRBV27, the J call TRBJ2-7; D is unclear. V dropped 3 bases and J dropped 1 base, with 10 bases sitting between them. Per germline, CDR1 MNHEY and CDR2 SMNVEV (reference sequence). This CDR3 is 14 amino acids long.

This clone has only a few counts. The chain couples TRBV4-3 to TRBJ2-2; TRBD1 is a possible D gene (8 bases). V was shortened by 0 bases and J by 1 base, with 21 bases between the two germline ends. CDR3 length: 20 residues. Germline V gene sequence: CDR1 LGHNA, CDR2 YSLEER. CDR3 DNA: TGCGCCAGCAGCCAAGAGTGGACAGGGCACAGGGGGGGGAACACCGGGGAGCTGTTTTTT. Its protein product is CASSQEWTGHRGGNTGELFF.

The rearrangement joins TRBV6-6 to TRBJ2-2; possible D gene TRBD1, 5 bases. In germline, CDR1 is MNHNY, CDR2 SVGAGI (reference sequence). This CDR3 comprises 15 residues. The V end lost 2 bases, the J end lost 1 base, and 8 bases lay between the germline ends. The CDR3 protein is CASSYAGLNTGELFF. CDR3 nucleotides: TGTGCCAGCAGTTACGCAGGGCTGAACACCGGGGAGCTGTTTTTT.

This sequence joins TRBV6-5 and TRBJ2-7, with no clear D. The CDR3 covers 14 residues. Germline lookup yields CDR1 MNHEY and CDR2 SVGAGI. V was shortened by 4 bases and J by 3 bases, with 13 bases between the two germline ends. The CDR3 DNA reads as TGTGCCAGCAGTTTGACGTCGCACTACTACGAGCAGTACTTC. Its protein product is CASSLTSHYYEQYF.

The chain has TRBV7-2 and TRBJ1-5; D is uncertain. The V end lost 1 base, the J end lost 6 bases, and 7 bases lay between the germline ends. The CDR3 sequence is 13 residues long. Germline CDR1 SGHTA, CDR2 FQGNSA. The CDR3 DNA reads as TGTGCCAGCAGCTTAGGCGTCGGTCAGCCCCAGCATTTT. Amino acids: CASSLGVGQPQHF. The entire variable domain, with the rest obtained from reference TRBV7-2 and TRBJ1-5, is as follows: GAGVSQSPSNKVTEKGKDVELRCDPISGHTALYWYRQSLGQGLEFLIYFQGNSAPDKSGLPSDRFSAERTGGSVSTLTIQRTQQEDSAVYLCASSLGVGQPQHFGDGTRLSIL.

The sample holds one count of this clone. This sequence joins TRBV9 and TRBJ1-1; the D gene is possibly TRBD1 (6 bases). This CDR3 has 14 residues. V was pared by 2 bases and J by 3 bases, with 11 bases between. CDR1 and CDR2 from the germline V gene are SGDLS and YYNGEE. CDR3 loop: CASSVTTGYTEAFF. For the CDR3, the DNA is TGTGCCAGCAGCGTCACTACAGGGTACACTGAAGCTTTCTTT.

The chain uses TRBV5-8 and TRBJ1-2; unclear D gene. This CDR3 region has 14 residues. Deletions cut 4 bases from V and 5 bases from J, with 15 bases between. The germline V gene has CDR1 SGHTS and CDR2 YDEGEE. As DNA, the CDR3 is TGTGCCAGCAGCGTCGAACGCGTCTCTTATGGCTACACCTTC. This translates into CASSVERVSYGYTF.

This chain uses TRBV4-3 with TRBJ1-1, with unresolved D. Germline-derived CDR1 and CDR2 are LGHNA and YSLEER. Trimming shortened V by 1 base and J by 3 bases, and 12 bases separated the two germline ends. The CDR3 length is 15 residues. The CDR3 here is CASSQADSQDTEAFF. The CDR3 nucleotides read TGCGCCAGCAGCCAAGCAGATTCCCAAGACACTGAAGCTTTCTTT.

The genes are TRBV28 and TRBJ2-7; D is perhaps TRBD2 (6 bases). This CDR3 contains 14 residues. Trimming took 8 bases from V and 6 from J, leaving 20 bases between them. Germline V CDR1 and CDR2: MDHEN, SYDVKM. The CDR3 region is CASSTLGGGPEQYF. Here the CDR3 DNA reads TGTGCCAGCTCCACTCTTGGTGGAGGGCCCGAGCAGTACTTC.

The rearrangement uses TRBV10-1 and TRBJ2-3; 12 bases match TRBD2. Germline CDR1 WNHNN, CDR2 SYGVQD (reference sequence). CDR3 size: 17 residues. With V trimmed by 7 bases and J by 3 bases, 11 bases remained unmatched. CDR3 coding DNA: TGCGCCAGCACTCTAGCGGGAGGGCCATGGGGAACAGATACGCAGTATTTT. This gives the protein CASTLAGGPWGTDTQYF.

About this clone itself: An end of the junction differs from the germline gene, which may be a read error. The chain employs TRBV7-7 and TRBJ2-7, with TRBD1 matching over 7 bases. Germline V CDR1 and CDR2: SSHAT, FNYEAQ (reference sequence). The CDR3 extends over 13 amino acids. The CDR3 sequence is CASSPTGTGEQYF. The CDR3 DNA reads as TGTGCTAGCAGTCCGACAGGGACCGGCGAGCAGTACTTC.

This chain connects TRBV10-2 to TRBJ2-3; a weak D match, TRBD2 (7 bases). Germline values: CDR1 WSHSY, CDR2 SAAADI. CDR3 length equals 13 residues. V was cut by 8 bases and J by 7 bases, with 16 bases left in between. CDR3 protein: CASSGGGAYTQYF. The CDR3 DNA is TGCGCCAGCTCTGGAGGGGGGGCTTATACGCAGTATTTT.

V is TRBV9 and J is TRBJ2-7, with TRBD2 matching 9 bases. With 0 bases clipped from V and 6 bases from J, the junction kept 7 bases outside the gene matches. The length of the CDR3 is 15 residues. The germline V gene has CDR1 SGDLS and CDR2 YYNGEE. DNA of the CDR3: TGTGCCAGCAGCGTAGATGGCGGGGGGGCCCGCGAGCAGTACTTC. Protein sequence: CASSVDGGGAREQYF. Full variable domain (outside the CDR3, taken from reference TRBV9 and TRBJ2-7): DSGVTQTPKHLITATGQRVTLRCSPRSGDLSVYWYQQSLDQGLQFLIQYYNGEERAKGNILERFSAQQFPDLHSELNLSSLELGDSALYFCASSVDGGGAREQYFGPGTRLTVT.

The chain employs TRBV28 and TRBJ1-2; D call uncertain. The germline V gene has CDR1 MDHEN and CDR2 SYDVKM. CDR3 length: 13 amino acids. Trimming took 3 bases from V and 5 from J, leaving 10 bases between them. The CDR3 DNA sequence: TGTGCCAGCAGTTTCGGAGGGTGGTATGGCTACACCTTC. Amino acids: CASSFGGWYGYTF.

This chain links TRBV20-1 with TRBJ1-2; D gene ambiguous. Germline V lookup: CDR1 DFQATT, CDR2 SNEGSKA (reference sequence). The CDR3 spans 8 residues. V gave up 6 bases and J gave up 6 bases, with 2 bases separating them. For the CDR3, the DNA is TGCAGTGCCCATGGCTACACCTTC. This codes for CSAHGYTF.

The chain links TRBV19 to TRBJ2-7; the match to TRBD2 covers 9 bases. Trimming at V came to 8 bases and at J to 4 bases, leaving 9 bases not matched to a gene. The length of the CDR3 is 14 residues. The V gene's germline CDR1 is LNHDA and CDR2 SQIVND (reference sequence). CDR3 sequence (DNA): TGTGCCAGTGGGCGGGAGGGCCAGGGATACGAGCAGTACTTC. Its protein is CASGREGQGYEQYF.

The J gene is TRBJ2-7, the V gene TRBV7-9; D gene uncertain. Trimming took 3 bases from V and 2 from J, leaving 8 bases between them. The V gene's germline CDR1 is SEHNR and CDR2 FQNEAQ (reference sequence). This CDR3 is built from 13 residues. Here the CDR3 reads CASSLDGTYEQYF. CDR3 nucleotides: TGTGCCAGCAGCTTGGACGGTACCTACGAGCAGTACTTC.

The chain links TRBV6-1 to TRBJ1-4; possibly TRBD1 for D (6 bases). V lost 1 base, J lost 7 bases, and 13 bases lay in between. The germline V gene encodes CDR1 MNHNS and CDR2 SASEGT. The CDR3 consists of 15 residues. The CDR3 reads CASSEDGRGSEKLFF. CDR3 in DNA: TGTGCCAGCAGTGAAGATGGCAGGGGAAGTGAAAAACTGTTTTTT.

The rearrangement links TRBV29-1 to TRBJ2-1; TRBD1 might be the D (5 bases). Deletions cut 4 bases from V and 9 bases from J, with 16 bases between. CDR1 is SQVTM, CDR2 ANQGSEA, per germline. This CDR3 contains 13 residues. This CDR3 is CSVAGQGFSEQFF. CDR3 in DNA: TGCAGCGTTGCCGGCCAGGGTTTTTCTGAGCAGTTCTTC.

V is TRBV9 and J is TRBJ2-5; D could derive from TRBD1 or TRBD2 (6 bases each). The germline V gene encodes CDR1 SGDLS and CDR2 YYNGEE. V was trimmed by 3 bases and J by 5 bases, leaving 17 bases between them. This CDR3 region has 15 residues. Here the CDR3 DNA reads TGTGCCAGCAGCGCTTACTCAGGGGCGGGGGAGACCCAGTACTTC. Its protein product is CASSAYSGAGETQYF.